The 25 T cell receptor beta chains presented below share a single source sample, sequenced in a study of cytomegalovirus exposure and HLA in healthy donors (dated by TCRdb to the late 2010s). The library relied on the immunoSEQ multiplex PCR assay. A mixture of 60 forward primers for TCR Vbeta segments and 13 reverse primers for TCR Jbeta segments was used in the multiplex PCR. The table comes from immuneACCESS by way of TCRdb, which keeps in-frame sequences with V and J called. Part of the clones is missing from these tables; in studies checked, under half for an unresolved V gene and the rest for unknown reasons. In all, the sample holds approximately 150,000 clones, and under 85% of those were seen once. The biggest ten clones account for 4.1% of the sample. Sequencing was done on a sample of PBMCs. The receptors here all came from a man between 50 and 59 years old in good health and CMV-seropositive.

This clone was observed a handful of times. The chain employs TRBV6-5 and TRBJ2-2; D is perhaps TRBD2 (7 bases). The germline gives CDR1 MNHEY, CDR2 SVGAGI. Trimming removed 7 bases from V and 4 bases from J, with 16 bases in between. The CDR3 has 15 amino acids. The CDR3 coding sequence is TGTGCCAGCACCGAAACCGGGGGGCTCACCGGGGAGCTGTTTTTT. Translation: CASTETGGLTGELFF.

V gene TRBV29-1 combines with J gene TRBJ1-1; no firm D call. V dropped 0 bases and J dropped 4 bases, with 6 bases sitting between them. Germline CDR1 reads SQVTM; CDR2 reads ANQGSEA. The CDR3 loop spans 12 amino acids. The CDR3 here is CSVEDYSTEAFF. The CDR3 bases are TGCAGCGTTGAAGATTACTCCACTGAAGCTTTCTTT.

V gene TRBV6-6 combines with J gene TRBJ1-1, with a tentative D call TRBD1 (5 bases). Trimming pared 0 bases from V and 5 bases from J, leaving 13 bases between. This CDR3 comprises 15 residues. Germline V gene lookup returns CDR1 MNHNY and CDR2 SVGAGI (reference sequence). CDR3 in DNA: TGTGCCAGCAGTTACTCGGCGGGACTCGGTACTGAAGCTTTCTTT. Translating gives CASSYSAGLGTEAFF.

The chain has TRBV18 and TRBJ2-1; possibly TRBD2 for D (6 bases). The CDR3 length is 13 residues. V gave up 2 bases and J gave up 7 bases, with 9 bases separating them. CDR1 is KGHSH, CDR2 LQKENI, per germline. In DNA form, the CDR3 reads TGTGCCAGCTCACCAGCAGGGAGGAATGAGCAGTTCTTC. This gives the protein CASSPAGRNEQFF.

The chain has TRBV2 and TRBJ1-1; 8 bases align to TRBD1. V was pared by 7 bases and J by 4 bases, with 11 bases of the junction left unmatched. The CDR3 spans 15 residues. Germline V gene sequence: CDR1 SNHLY, CDR2 FYNNEI. In DNA, the CDR3 is TGTGCCAGCAAATTGGGAGGACAGGGTAGCACTGAAGCTTTCTTT. It is translated as CASKLGGQGSTEAFF.

The chain couples TRBV15 to TRBJ2-1; 8 bases map to TRBD2. Germline loops: CDR1 LNHNV, CDR2 YYDKDF (reference sequence). The CDR3 sequence is 19 residues long. Trimming took 1 base from V and 5 from J; bases not matched to a gene: 16. The CDR3 bases are TGTGCCACCAGCAGAGGAGGGATGGGGCGCGGGGGGCCGAACAATGAGCAGTTCTTC. Protein sequence: CATSRGGMGRGGPNNEQFF. Full variable domain (remainder filled in from reference TRBV15 and TRBJ2-1): DAMVIQNPRYQVTQFGKPVTLSCSQTLNHNVMYWYQQKSSQAPKLLFHYYDKDFNNEADTPDNFQSRRPNTSFCFLDIRSPGLGDTAMYLCATSRGGMGRGGPNNEQFFGPGTRLTVL.

This chain joins TRBV7-3 and TRBJ2-2; 8 nucleotides align to TRBD2. With 6 bases clipped from V and 4 bases from J, the junction kept 13 bases outside the gene matches. The CDR3 is made up of 17 amino acids. The germline CDR1 and CDR2 sequences are SGHTA and FQGTGA. The DNA of the CDR3 is TGTGCCAGCAGTTACCCGGGGCGGGGGGATCGCACCGGGGAGCTGTTTTTT. Translated, it gives CASSYPGRGDRTGELFF.

The V call is TRBV28, the J call TRBJ1-3; D is unresolved. Germline lookup yields CDR1 MDHEN and CDR2 SYDVKM. The V gene lost 3 bases and the J gene lost 0 bases, with 9 bases spanning the gap. This CDR3 is 15 amino acids long. The CDR3 loop is CASSFTGNSGNTIYF. The CDR3 DNA reads as TGTGCCAGCAGTTTCACCGGGAACTCTGGAAACACCATATATTTT.

V and J are TRBV18 and TRBJ1-2; D might be TRBD1 (6 bases). V was clipped by 8 bases and J by 5 bases, with 27 bases between them. CDR3 size: 17 residues. CDR1 is KGHSH and CDR2 is LQKENI in the germline V gene. This CDR3 reads CASPRASGTGSSYGYTF. The CDR3 nucleotides read TGTGCCAGCCCCAGGGCGTCCGGTACAGGGAGTTCTTATGGCTACACCTTC.

V and J are TRBV21-1 and TRBJ2-5; the table assigns TRBD2, which was not confirmed against the DNA. TRBV21-1 is a documented pseudogene. The CDR3 sequence is 16 residues long. The CDR3 DNA sequence: TGTGCCAGCAGCAAATTGGCTAGCGGGACGCAAGAGACCCAGTACTTC. Its protein is CASSKLASGTQETQYF.

This clone was seen more than once but under ten times. The chain links TRBV28 to TRBJ1-4; D uncertain. Germline V gene lookup returns CDR1 MDHEN and CDR2 SYDVKM. The CDR3 is 12 amino acids. V shed 6 bases and J shed 5 bases, with 7 bases lying between them. CDR3 DNA: TGTGCCAGCAGAGACAAGAATGAAAAACTGTTTTTT. Translation: CASRDKNEKLFF.

V usage is TRBV28 and J usage is TRBJ2-3, with 12 bases lining up with TRBD1. This CDR3 has 16 amino acids. J was trimmed by 2 bases and V by 4 bases; bases with no gene match: 4. Germline V gene sequence: CDR1 MDHEN, CDR2 SYDVKM. CDR3 DNA sequence: TGTGCCAGCAGTTCCGGGACAGGGGGCGACACAGATACGCAGTATTTT. Its translation is CASSSGTGGDTDTQYF.

V is TRBV28 and J is TRBJ1-2; 7 bases line up with TRBD1. From germline, CDR1 is MDHEN and CDR2 SYDVKM. The length of the CDR3 is 15 residues. Germline trimming cut 3 bases from V and 0 bases from J; bases unmatched to any gene: 4. The CDR3 bases are TGTGCCAGCAGTTTTATAGACAGGGCTAACTATGGCTACACCTTC. Translation: CASSFIDRANYGYTF.

The chain has TRBV7-9 and TRBJ2-1; TRBD1 aligns across 10 bases. Germline loops: CDR1 SEHNR, CDR2 FQNEAQ (reference sequence). V shed 1 base, J shed 7 bases, and the junction held 7 bases outside the gene matches. This CDR3 region has 16 residues. The DNA for the CDR3 is TGTGCCAGCAGCTTAGTAGGGGGACAGGGGAGGAATGAGCAGTTCTTC. Protein product: CASSLVGGQGRNEQFF.

The chain is built from TRBV9 and TRBJ2-1; D possibly corresponds to TRBD2 (6 bases). Trimming left V 2 bases short and J 3 bases short, with 9 bases between. This CDR3 contains 14 residues. Germline lookup yields CDR1 SGDLS and CDR2 YYNGEE. The CDR3 sequence: CASSVFGGYNEQFF. CDR3 in DNA: TGTGCCAGCAGCGTCTTCGGGGGCTACAATGAGCAGTTCTTC.

The rearrangement joins TRBV11-2 to TRBJ1-1, with a tentative D call TRBD1 (5 bases). The CDR3 is made up of 15 amino acids. V was pared by 3 bases and J by 8 bases, with 19 bases between. Germline V gene sequence: CDR1 SGHAT, CDR2 FQNNGV. The CDR3 DNA is TGTGCCAGCAGCTTTCCGGACACCCGAGGAAGCGAAGCTTTCTTT. It codes for CASSFPDTRGSEAFF.

This chain connects TRBV4-1 to TRBJ1-6; D is undetermined. The germline V gene encodes CDR1 MGHRA and CDR2 YSYEKL. The CDR3 sequence is 12 residues long. The germline V and J ends were trimmed by 6 bases and 6 bases, with 6 bases remaining between them. This chain's CDR3 is CASRAVNSPLHF. As DNA, the CDR3 is TGCGCCAGCAGGGCAGTTAATTCACCCCTCCACTTT.

The V call is TRBV7-2, the J call TRBJ1-5, with 9 bases identical to TRBD1. Germline trimming cut 5 bases from V and 1 base from J; bases unmatched to any gene: 3. Germline CDR1 SGHTA, CDR2 FQGNSA. The CDR3 sequence is 15 residues long. This CDR3 reads CASSPGQGSNQPQHF. DNA for the CDR3: TGTGCCAGCAGCCCCGGACAGGGGAGCAATCAGCCCCAGCATTTT.

The chain uses TRBV29-1 and TRBJ2-7; D unclear. The germline V gene has CDR1 SQVTM and CDR2 ANQGSEA. The CDR3 covers 11 residues. Trimming removed 5 bases from V and 1 base from J, with 6 bases in between. DNA of the CDR3: TGCAGCGTTCGCGAATCCTACGAGCAGTACTTC. This encodes CSVRESYEQYF.

This chain connects TRBV4-1 to TRBJ2-4, with a tentative D call TRBD2 (6 bases). Germline loops: CDR1 MGHRA, CDR2 YSYEKL. CDR3 length: 15 residues. V was shortened by 1 base and J by 1 base, with 8 bases between the two germline ends. CDR3 protein: CASSQAGVAKNIQYF. The CDR3 DNA is TGCGCCAGCAGCCAAGCGGGAGTGGCCAAAAACATTCAGTACTTC.

This clone was seen only a few times. The chain uses TRBV28 and TRBJ2-5; TRBD1 might be the D (5 bases). This CDR3 region has 15 residues. The germline CDR1 and CDR2 sequences are MDHEN and SYDVKM. Trimming left V 4 bases short and J 2 bases short, with 14 bases between. This CDR3 reads CASSSPWTRQETQYF. DNA for the CDR3: TGTGCCAGCAGTTCTCCCTGGACAAGGCAAGAGACCCAGTACTTC.

This chain connects TRBV11-2 to TRBJ1-2, with 7 bases identical to TRBD1. The ends lost 4 bases at V and 6 bases at J; junction bases unmatched: 8. From germline, CDR1 is SGHAT and CDR2 FQNNGV. The CDR3 loop spans 14 amino acids. In DNA form, the CDR3 reads TGTGCCAGCAGCTCCGACAGGGTAGGCAATGGCTACACCTTC. Translating it yields CASSSDRVGNGYTF.

This clone was seen only once. The V and J genes are TRBV4-1 and TRBJ1-1; D not certain. Germline V CDR1 and CDR2: MGHRA, YSYEKL. Trimming shortened V by 2 bases and J by 4 bases, and 17 bases separated the two germline ends. This CDR3 is 16 amino acids long. CDR3 coding DNA: TGCGCCAGCAGCCAATCTCGGGCCGCGGGTACCACTGAAGCTTTCTTT. Encoded protein: CASSQSRAAGTTEAFF.

The chain links TRBV9 to TRBJ2-2, with D perhaps matching TRBD2 (5 bases). The CDR3 has 16 residues. Trimming shortened V by 2 bases and J by 8 bases, and 19 bases separated the two germline ends. Germline V lookup: CDR1 SGDLS, CDR2 YYNGEE. The CDR3 nucleotides are TGTGCCAGCAGCGTCGCCCCGGGCCTGGGGAGTGGGGAGCTGTTTTTT. This sequence encodes CASSVAPGLGSGELFF.

This chain connects TRBV19 to TRBJ1-1; D perhaps matches TRBD1 (6 bases). V lost 3 bases to trimming and J lost 8 bases, with 7 bases between them. Germline V CDR1 and CDR2: LNHDA, SQIVND (reference sequence). This CDR3 is 11 amino acids long. The CDR3 reads CASSITGEAFF. The CDR3 coding sequence is TGTGCCAGTAGTATTACAGGGGAAGCTTTCTTT. The full variable domain, in which reference TRBV19 and TRBJ1-1 provide the parts outside the CDR3, is DGGITQSPKYLFRKEGQNVTLSCEQNLNHDAMYWYRQDPGQGLRLIYYSQIVNDFQKGDIAEGYSVSREKKESFPLTVTSAQKNPTAFYLCASSITGEAFFGQGTRLTVV.